The 19 T cell receptor beta chains listed next were all sequenced from one sample in a study of cytomegalovirus exposure and HLA in healthy donors. PCR amplification relied on 60 Vbeta primers (plus 13 Jbeta primers). Sequenced by immunoSEQ multiplex PCR; TCRdb stores in-frame clones only, minus some. Of some 130,000 clones in the sample, more than 75% were seen once. The material sequenced was PBMCs. The receptors were gathered from a female donor in good health and CMV-seronegative.

This clone was seen a single time. This chain links TRBV19 with TRBJ2-6; 7 positions match TRBD2. Germline trimming cut 6 bases from V and 0 bases from J; bases unmatched to any gene: 8. The CDR3 runs 17 residues. Germline lookup yields CDR1 LNHDA and CDR2 SQIVND (reference sequence). In nucleotides, the CDR3 is TGTGCCAGTAGAATGGGGGGGGTTAGCTCTGGGGCCAACGTCCTGACTTTC. It encodes CASRMGGVSSGANVLTF.

V gene TRBV5-1 combines with J gene TRBJ1-2; D perhaps matches TRBD1 (6 bases). The CDR3 runs 13 residues. Germline V lookup: CDR1 SGHRS, CDR2 YFSETQ. The germline V and J ends were trimmed by 2 bases and 7 bases, with 12 bases remaining between them. CDR3 region: CASSLSGTSGYTF. In DNA, the CDR3 is TGCGCCAGCAGCTTATCCGGGACAAGTGGCTACACCTTC. Full variable domain (outside the CDR3, taken from reference TRBV5-1 and TRBJ1-2): KAGVTQTPRYLIKTRGQQVTLSCSPISGHRSVSWYQQTPGQGLQFLFEYFSETQRNKGNFPGRFSGRQFSNSRSEMNVSTLELGDSALYLCASSLSGTSGYTFGSGTRLTVV.

The rearrangement links TRBV11-2 to TRBJ2-7; D gene unclear. The V and J ends lost 1 base and 4 bases respectively, with 14 bases between them. CDR3 length: 15 residues. Germline values: CDR1 SGHAT, CDR2 FQNNGV. The CDR3: CASSLVRPVQYEQYF. DNA of the CDR3: TGTGCCAGCAGCTTAGTACGGCCAGTACAGTACGAGCAGTACTTC.

The chain joins TRBV30 to TRBJ1-2; D is unclear. The CDR3 has 12 residues. V gave up 1 base and J gave up 4 bases, with 7 bases separating them. Per germline, CDR1 GTSNPN and CDR2 SVGIG (reference sequence). CDR3 coding DNA: TGTGCCTGGAGTGGGGAGGGCTATGGCTACACCTTC. Amino acids: CAWSGEGYGYTF.

This clone showed up just once. The V gene is TRBV6-5, the J gene TRBJ1-1; tentatively, D is TRBD1 (6 bases). Germline V gene lookup returns CDR1 MNHEY and CDR2 SVGAGI. The CDR3 runs 13 residues. Trimming removed 7 bases at V and 1 base at J, with 10 bases between. CDR3 region: CASTKQGNTEAFF. The CDR3 nucleotides are TGTGCCAGCACCAAACAGGGGAACACTGAAGCTTTCTTT.

The rearrangement links TRBV7-9 to TRBJ2-7; 10 positions agree with TRBD1. Trimming removed 0 bases from V and 5 bases from J; junction bases left unmatched: 4. Germline V gene lookup returns CDR1 SEHNR and CDR2 FQNEAQ (reference sequence). This CDR3 contains 15 residues. The CDR3 region has the DNA TGTGCCAGCAGCTTAGCCTCGACAGGGGGCCACGAGCAGTACTTC. Translated: CASSLASTGGHEQYF.

The chain joins TRBV4-3 to TRBJ2-7; possibly TRBD1 for D (6 bases). The germline CDR1 and CDR2 sequences are LGHNA and YSLEER. The V gene lost 4 bases and the J gene lost 2 bases, with 21 bases spanning the gap. The CDR3 covers 17 residues. The CDR3 here is CASSRRAGDIRPYEQYF. CDR3 sequence (DNA): TGCGCCAGCAGCCGACGAGCAGGGGATATTCGACCCTACGAGCAGTACTTC.

V gene TRBV9 combines with J gene TRBJ2-4; tentatively, D is TRBD1 (6 bases). The CDR3 spans 14 residues. V was clipped by 3 bases and J by 4 bases, with 11 bases between them. CDR1 and CDR2 (germline): SGDLS, YYNGEE. CDR3 DNA: TGTGCCAGCAGCGAGGGACATTTTAAAAACATTCAGTACTTC. Translated, it gives CASSEGHFKNIQYF.

The CDR3 loop reads CASSVGGQAYEQYF. The CDR3 DNA reads as TGTGCCAGCAGCGTAGGAGGACAGGCCTACGAGCAGTACTTC. The chain links TRBV9 to TRBJ2-7; 7 bases line up with TRBD1. The germline CDR1 and CDR2 sequences are SGDLS and YYNGEE. V gave up 0 bases and J gave up 2 bases; unmatched junction bases: 2. This CDR3 comprises 14 residues.

The sample holds a few counts of this clone. The chain has TRBV27 and TRBJ2-7; 8 bases agree with TRBD1. With V trimmed by 6 bases and J by 0 bases, 4 bases remained unmatched. Germline V gene lookup returns CDR1 MNHEY and CDR2 SMNVEV (reference sequence). This CDR3 comprises 14 residues. For the CDR3, the DNA is TGTGCCAGCAGCCGGACAGGGAACTCCTACGAGCAGTACTTC. Its protein is CASSRTGNSYEQYF.

The chain combines TRBV5-1 with TRBJ2-1, with 7 bases that match TRBD2. V gave up 2 bases and J gave up 0 bases; unmatched junction bases: 11. This CDR3 region has 18 residues. Germline CDR1 and CDR2: SGHRS and YFSETQ. CDR3 sequence (DNA): TGCGCCAGCAGCTTCACTTCCCTGGGGAGGGCCTCCTACAATGAGCAGTTCTTC. Translating gives CASSFTSLGRASYNEQFF.

The V call is TRBV2, the J call TRBJ1-2; no clear D. V was pared by 3 bases and J by 5 bases, with 7 bases between. The CDR3 runs 12 residues. Per germline, CDR1 SNHLY and CDR2 FYNNEI. In DNA form, the CDR3 reads TGTGCCAGCAGTGAGGCCATATATGGCTACACCTTC. It encodes CASSEAIYGYTF.

The chain carries TRBV2 and TRBJ1-1, with TRBD1 as a possible D gene (5 bases). V dropped 7 bases and J dropped 2 bases, with 14 bases sitting between them. Per the germline V gene, CDR1 is SNHLY and CDR2 is FYNNEI. The CDR3 is made up of 14 amino acids. The CDR3 coding sequence is TGTGCCAGCATAGACCGCAGGGCAAACACTGAAGCTTTCTTT. It yields the protein CASIDRRANTEAFF.

In DNA, the CDR3 is TGTGCCAGCAGCCTTGGGGAGCGGACTGCAGAAGCTTTCTTT. Translated: CASSLGERTAEAFF. The rearrangement uses TRBV7-9 and TRBJ1-1; D gene ambiguous. The CDR3 totals 14 residues. The germline gives CDR1 SEHNR, CDR2 FQNEAQ (reference sequence). Trimming removed 5 bases at V and 8 bases at J, with 18 bases between.

The rearrangement joins TRBV20-1 to TRBJ1-1, with D possibly matching TRBD1 (5 bases). CDR1 and CDR2 from the germline V gene are DFQATT and SNEGSKA (reference sequence). V lost 0 bases, J lost 8 bases, and 7 bases lay in between. This CDR3 has 11 amino acids. CDR3 residues: CSARDQGEAFF. The CDR3 DNA reads as TGCAGTGCTAGAGATCAGGGAGAAGCTTTCTTT.

The chain uses TRBV5-5 and TRBJ1-2; D unclear. This CDR3 is 15 amino acids long. Germline loops: CDR1 SGHKS, CDR2 YYEKEE (reference sequence). The V end was cut by 4 bases, the J end by 4 bases, with 17 bases between. The CDR3 DNA reads TGTGCCAGCAGCCCCACGGGAGGGCTCCTCTATGGCTACACCTTC. It specifies CASSPTGGLLYGYTF.

The chain employs TRBV5-8 and TRBJ1-6; 7 bases map to TRBD1. Per the germline V gene, CDR1 is SGHTS and CDR2 is YDEGEE. Trimming cost V 0 bases and J 18 bases; bases outside gene matches: 6. This CDR3 is built from 12 residues. The CDR3 DNA is TGTGCCAGCAGCTTGGCATGGGGACAGCCCCACTTT. Translation: CASSLAWGQPHF.

The chain joins TRBV19 to TRBJ1-1, with D possibly TRBD1 on 5 matching bases. Trimming took off 7 bases at V and 3 bases at J, with 15 bases between the two ends. Germline CDR1 LNHDA, CDR2 SQIVND (reference sequence). The CDR3 length is 14 residues. The CDR3 bases are TGTGCCAGTACCACCAATGGGGGGGACACTGAAGCTTTCTTT. As protein: CASTTNGGDTEAFF.

The chain uses TRBV28 and TRBJ1-6; the D gene is possibly TRBD1 (6 bases). The V and J ends lost 10 bases and 3 bases respectively, with 19 bases between them. The CDR3 has 16 amino acids. The germline gives CDR1 MDHEN, CDR2 SYDVKM. The CDR3 spells CATMTGQRYYNSPLHF. CDR3 coding DNA: TGTGCCACCATGACAGGTCAGCGGTACTATAATTCACCCCTCCACTTT.